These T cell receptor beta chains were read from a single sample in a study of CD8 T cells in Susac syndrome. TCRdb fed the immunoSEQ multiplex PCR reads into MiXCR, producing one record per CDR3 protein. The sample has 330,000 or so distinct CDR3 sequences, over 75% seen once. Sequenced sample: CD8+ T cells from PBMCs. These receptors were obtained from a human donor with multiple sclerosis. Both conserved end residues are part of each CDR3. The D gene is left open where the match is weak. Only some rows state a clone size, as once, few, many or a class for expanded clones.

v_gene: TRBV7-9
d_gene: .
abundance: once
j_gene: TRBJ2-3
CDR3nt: TGTGCCAGCAGCTTAGCCCAACTAGCAAACCCTAGCACAGATACGCAGTATTTT
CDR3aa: CASSLAQLANPSTDTQYF

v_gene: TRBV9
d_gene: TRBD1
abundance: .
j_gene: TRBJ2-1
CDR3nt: TGTGCCAGCAGCGTCACCGGGACAGGGAGTGAGCAGTTCTTC
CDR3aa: CASSVTGTGSEQFF

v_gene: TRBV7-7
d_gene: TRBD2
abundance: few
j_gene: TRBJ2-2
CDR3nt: TGTGCTAGCAGCCTTAGCGGGGGACCCACCGGGGAGCTGTTTTTT
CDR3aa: CASSLSGGPTGELFF

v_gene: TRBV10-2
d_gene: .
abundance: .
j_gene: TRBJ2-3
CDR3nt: TGCGCCAGCAGAGAAACTAGCAATGCAGATACGCAGTATTTT
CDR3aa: CASRETSNADTQYF

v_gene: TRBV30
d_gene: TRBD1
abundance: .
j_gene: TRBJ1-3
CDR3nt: TGTGCCTGGAGTGCCGGGACAGGGGGAAACACCATATATTTT
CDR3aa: CAWSAGTGGNTIYF

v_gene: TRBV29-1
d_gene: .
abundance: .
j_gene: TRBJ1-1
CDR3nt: TGCAGCGTTCAAAGGAACACTGAAGCTTTCTTT
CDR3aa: CSVQRNTEAFF

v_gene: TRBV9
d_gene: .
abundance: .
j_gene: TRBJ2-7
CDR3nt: TGTGCCAGCAGCGTAGGTAATAGCGGCCAGTACGAGCAGTACTTC
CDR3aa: CASSVGNSGQYEQYF

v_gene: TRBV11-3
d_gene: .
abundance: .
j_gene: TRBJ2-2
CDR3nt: TGTGCCAGCAGCAAAGGGGGGAGGGACACCGGGGAGCTGTTTTTT
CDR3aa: CASSKGGRDTGELFF

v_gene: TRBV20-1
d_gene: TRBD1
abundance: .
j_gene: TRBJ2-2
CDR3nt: TGCAGTGCCCTGGGGGGGACAGGGCGGATCGGGGAGCTGTTTTTT
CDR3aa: CSALGGTGRIGELFF

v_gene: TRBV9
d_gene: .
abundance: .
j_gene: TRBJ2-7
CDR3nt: TGTGCCAGCAGCGTAGCTGGAGAAGCCTACGAGCAGTACTTC
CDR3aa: CASSVAGEAYEQYF

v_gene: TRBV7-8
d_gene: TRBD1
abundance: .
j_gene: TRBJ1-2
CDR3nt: TGTGCCAGCAGCTTCCAAAGAGGACAGGCTTATGGCTACGCCTTC
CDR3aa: CASSFQRGQAYGYAF

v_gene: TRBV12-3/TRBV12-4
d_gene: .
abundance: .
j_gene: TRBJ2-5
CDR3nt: TGTGCCAGCAGTACGACAGGGATGGGGGGAACCCAGTACTTC
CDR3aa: CASSTTGMGGTQYF

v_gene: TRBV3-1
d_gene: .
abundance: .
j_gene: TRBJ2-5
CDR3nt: TGTGCCAGCAGCCAAGGCACCCTGCCCCAAGAGACCCAGTACTTC
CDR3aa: CASSQGTLPQETQYF

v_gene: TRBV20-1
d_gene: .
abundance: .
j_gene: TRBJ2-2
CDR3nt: TGCAGTGCTAGAGAAAACACCGGGGAGCTGTTTTTT
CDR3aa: CSARENTGELFF

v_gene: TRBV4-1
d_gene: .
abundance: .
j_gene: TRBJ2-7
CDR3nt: TGCGCCAGCAGCTACCGAACTTCGGGGTCCTACGAGCAGTACTTC
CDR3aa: CASSYRTSGSYEQYF